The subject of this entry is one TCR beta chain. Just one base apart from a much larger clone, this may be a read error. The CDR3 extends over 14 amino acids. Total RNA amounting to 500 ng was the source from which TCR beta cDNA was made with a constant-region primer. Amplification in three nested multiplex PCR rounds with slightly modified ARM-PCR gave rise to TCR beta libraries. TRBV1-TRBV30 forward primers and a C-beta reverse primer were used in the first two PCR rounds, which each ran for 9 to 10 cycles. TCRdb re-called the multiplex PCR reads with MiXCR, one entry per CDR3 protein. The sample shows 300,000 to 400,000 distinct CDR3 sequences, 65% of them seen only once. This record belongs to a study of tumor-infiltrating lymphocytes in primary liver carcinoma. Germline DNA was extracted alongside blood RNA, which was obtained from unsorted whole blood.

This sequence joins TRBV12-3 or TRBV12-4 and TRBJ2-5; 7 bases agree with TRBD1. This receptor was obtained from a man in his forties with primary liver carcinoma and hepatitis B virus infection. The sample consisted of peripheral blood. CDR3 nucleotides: TGTGCCAGCAGCACGGGACAGCGCCAAGAGGCCCAGTACTTC. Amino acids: CASSTGQRQEAQYF.